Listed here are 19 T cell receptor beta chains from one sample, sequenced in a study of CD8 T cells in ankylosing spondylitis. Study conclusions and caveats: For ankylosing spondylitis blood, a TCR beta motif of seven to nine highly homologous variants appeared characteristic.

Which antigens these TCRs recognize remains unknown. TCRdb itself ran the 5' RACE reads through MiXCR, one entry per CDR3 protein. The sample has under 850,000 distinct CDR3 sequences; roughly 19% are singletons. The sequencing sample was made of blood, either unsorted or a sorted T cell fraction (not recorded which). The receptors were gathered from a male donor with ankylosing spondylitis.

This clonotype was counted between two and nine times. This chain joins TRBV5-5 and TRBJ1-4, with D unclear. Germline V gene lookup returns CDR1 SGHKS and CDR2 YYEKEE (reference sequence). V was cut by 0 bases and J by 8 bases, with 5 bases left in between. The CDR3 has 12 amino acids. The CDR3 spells CASSLGWEKLFF. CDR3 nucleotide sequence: TGTGCCAGCAGCTTGGGTTGGGAAAAACTGTTTTTT.

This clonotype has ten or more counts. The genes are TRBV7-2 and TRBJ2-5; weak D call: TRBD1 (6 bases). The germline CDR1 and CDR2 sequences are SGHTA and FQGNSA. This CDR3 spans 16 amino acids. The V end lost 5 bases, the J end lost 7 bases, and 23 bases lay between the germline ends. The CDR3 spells CASSGTYRTAMGTQYF. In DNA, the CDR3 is TGTGCCAGCAGCGGAACGTATCGGACAGCCATGGGGACCCAGTACTTC.

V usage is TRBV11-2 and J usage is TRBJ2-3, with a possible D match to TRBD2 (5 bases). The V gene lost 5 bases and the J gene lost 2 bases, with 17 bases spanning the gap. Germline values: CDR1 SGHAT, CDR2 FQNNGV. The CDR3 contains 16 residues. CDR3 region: CASSPIVGGYTDTQYF. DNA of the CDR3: TGTGCCAGCAGCCCAATAGTTGGAGGCTACACAGATACGCAGTATTTT.

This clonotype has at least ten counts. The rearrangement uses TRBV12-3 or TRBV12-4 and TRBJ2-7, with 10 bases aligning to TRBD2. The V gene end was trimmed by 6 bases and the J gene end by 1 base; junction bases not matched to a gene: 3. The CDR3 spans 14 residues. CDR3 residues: CASRVAGGSYEQYF. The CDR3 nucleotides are TGTGCCAGCAGGGTAGCGGGGGGTTCCTACGAGCAGTACTTC.

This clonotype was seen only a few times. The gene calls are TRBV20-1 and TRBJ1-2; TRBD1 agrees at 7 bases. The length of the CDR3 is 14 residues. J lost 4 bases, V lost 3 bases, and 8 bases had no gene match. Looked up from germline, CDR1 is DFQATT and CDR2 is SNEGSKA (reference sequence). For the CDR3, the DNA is TGCAGTGCTAGCCAAACAGGGGTTGTCTATGGCTACACCTTC. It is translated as CSASQTGVVYGYTF.

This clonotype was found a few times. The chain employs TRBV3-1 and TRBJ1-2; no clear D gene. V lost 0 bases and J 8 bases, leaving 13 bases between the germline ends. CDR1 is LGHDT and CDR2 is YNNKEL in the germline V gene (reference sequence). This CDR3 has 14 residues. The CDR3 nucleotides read TGTGCCAGCAGCCAAGATACCGTCCTGTACGGCTACACCTTC. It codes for CASSQDTVLYGYTF.

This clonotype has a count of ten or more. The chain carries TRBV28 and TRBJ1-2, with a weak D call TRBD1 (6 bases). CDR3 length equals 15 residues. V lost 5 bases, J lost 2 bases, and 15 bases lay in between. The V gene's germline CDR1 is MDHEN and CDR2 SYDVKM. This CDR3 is CASSLSGTPNYGYTF. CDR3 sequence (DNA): TGTGCCAGCAGTCTATCCGGGACACCGAACTATGGCTACACCTTC.

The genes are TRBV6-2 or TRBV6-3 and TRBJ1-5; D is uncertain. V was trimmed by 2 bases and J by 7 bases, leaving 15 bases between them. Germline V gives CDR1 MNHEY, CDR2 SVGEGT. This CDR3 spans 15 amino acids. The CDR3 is CASSYLGSFGQPQHF. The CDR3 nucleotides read TGTGCCAGCAGTTACCTTGGTAGCTTCGGGCAGCCCCAGCATTTT.

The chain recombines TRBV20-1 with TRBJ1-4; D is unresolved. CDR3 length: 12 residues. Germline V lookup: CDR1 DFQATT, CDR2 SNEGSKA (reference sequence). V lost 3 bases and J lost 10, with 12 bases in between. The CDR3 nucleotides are TGCAGTGCTAGCGAAAGGGTGGGAAAACTGTTTTTT. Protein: CSASERVGKLFF.

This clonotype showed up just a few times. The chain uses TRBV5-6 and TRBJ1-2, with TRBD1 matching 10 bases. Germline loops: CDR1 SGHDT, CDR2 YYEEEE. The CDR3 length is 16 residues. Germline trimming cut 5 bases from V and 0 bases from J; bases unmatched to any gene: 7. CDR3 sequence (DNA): TGTGCCAGCAGTCCCGGGACAGGGGATTCTAACTATGGCTACACCTTC. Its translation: CASSPGTGDSNYGYTF.

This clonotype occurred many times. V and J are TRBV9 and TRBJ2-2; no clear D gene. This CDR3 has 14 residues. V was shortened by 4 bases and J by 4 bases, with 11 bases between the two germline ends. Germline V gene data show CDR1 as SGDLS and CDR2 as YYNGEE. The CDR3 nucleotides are TGTGCCAGCAGCTTAATCCAAGGCACCGGGGAGCTGTTTTTT. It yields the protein CASSLIQGTGELFF.

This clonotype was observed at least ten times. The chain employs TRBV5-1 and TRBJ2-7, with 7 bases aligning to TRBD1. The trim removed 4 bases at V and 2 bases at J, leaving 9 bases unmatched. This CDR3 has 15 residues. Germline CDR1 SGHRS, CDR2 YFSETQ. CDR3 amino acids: CASSPGTVGPYEQYF. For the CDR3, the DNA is TGCGCCAGCAGCCCCGGGACAGTGGGTCCCTACGAGCAGTACTTC.

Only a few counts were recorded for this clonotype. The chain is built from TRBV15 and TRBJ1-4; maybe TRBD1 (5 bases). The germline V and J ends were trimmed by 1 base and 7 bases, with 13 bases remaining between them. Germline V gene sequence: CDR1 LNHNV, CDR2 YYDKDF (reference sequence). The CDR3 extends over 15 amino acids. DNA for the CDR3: TGTGCCACCAGCAGAGTTACAGGCGGCAGTGAAAAACTGTTTTTT. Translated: CATSRVTGGSEKLFF.

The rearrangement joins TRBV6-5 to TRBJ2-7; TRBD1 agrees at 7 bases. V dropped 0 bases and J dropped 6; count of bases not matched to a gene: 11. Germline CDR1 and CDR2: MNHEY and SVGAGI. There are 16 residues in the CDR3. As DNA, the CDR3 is TGTGCCAGCAGTTACTCTACCCCTGAGACAGGGAGCGAGCAGTACTTC. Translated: CASSYSTPETGSEQYF.

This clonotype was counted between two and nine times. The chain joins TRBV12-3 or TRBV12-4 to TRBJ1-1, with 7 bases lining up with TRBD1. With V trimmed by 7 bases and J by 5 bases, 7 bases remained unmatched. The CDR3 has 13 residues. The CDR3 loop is CASKTGIGTEAFF. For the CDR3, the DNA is TGTGCCAGCAAGACAGGGATAGGGACTGAAGCTTTCTTT.

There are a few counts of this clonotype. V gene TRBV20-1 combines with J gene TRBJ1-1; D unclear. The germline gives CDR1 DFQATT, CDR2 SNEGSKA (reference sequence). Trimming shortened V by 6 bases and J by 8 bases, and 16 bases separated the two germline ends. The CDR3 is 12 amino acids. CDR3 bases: TGCAGTGCCTCCCGACGGGGTAACGAAGCTTTCTTT. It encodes CSASRRGNEAFF.

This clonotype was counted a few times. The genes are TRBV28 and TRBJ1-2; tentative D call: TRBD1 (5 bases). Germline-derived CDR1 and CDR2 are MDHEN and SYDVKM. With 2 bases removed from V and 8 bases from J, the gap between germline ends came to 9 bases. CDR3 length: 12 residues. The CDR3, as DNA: TGTGCCAGCAGTTTAATAGGACAAGGCTACACCTTC. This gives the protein CASSLIGQGYTF.

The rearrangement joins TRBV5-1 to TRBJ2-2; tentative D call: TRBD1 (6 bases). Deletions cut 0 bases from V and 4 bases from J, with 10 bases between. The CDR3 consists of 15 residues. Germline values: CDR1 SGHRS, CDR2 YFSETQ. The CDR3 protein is CASSLGGLSTGELFF. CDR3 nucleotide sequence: TGCGCCAGCAGCTTGGGGGGGCTAAGCACCGGGGAGCTGTTTTTT.

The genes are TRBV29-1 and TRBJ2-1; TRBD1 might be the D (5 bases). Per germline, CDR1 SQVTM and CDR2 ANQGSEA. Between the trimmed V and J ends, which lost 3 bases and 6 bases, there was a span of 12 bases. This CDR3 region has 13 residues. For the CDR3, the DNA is TGCAGCGTTGAGTATCTGGGGCCCAATGAGCAGTTCTTC. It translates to CSVEYLGPNEQFF.